These 27 T cell receptor beta chains came from one sample sequenced in a study of cytomegalovirus exposure and HLA in healthy donors. The PCR had 60 Vbeta and 13 Jbeta primers. Profiling relied on immunoSEQ multiplex PCR, and the TCRdb table lists in-frame clones only, not all of them. The table has roughly 110,000 clones, roughly 73% seen once. The sequenced material came from PBMCs. Receptor source: a man aged 30 to 39 in good health and CMV-seronegative.

The chain joins TRBV28 to TRBJ1-4, with 7 bases fitting TRBD1. V shed 3 bases, J shed 7 bases, and the junction held 5 bases outside the gene matches. Germline values: CDR1 MDHEN, CDR2 SYDVKM. The CDR3 length is 14 residues. CDR3 sequence: CASSLSQGGEKLFF. CDR3 nucleotide sequence: TGTGCCAGCAGTTTGAGCCAGGGGGGTGAAAAACTGTTTTTT.

This clone occurred once. The CDR3 loop reads CASSVRELAGVVFNEQFF. In DNA form, the CDR3 reads TGTGCCAGCAGCGTGAGGGAGCTAGCGGGAGTGGTATTCAATGAGCAGTTCTTC. The chain recombines TRBV9 with TRBJ2-1; 10 bases agree with TRBD2. Unmatched junction bases numbered 14, after V lost 2 bases and J lost 6 bases. Germline lookup yields CDR1 SGDLS and CDR2 YYNGEE. The CDR3 is 18 amino acids.

The chain recombines TRBV5-1 with TRBJ2-6, with 10 positions matching TRBD2. The V segment lost 4 bases and the J segment 0 bases; nucleotides outside the gene matches: 7. Germline V gene lookup returns CDR1 SGHRS and CDR2 YFSETQ. This CDR3 contains 18 residues. CDR3 in amino acids: CASSPGAGGASGANVLTF. In DNA form, the CDR3 reads TGCGCCAGCAGCCCAGGAGCGGGAGGGGCCTCTGGGGCCAACGTCCTGACTTTC.

This clone was observed a handful of times. V and J are TRBV5-1 and TRBJ2-2; 13 positions match TRBD2. Looked up from germline, CDR1 is SGHRS and CDR2 is YFSETQ. CDR3 size: 20 residues. V lost 3 bases to trimming and J lost 2 bases; unmatched junction nucleotides: 13. The CDR3 loop reads CASSSVPGLAGSTNTGELFF. The CDR3 nucleotides are TGCGCCAGCAGCTCCGTCCCGGGACTAGCGGGAAGTACCAACACCGGGGAGCTGTTTTTT. Variable domain in full (rest from reference TRBV5-1 and TRBJ2-2): KAGVTQTPRYLIKTRGQQVTLSCSPISGHRSVSWYQQTPGQGLQFLFEYFSETQRNKGNFPGRFSGRQFSNSRSEMNVSTLELGDSALYLCASSSVPGLAGSTNTGELFFGEGSRLTVL.

Here the CDR3 reads CASSLGLAGPYEQYF. CDR3 in DNA: TGTGCCAGCAGCCTGGGACTAGCGGGGCCCTACGAGCAGTACTTC. The J gene is TRBJ2-7, the V gene TRBV4-2; 13 nucleotides line up with TRBD2. V was pared by 4 bases and J by 2 bases, with 2 bases of the junction left unmatched. CDR1 LGHNA and CDR2 YNFKEQ come from the germline V gene. The CDR3 is 15 amino acids.

The chain links TRBV6-1 to TRBJ1-6; the match to TRBD1 covers 9 bases. Germline V gives CDR1 MNHNS, CDR2 SASEGT. The CDR3 spans 16 residues. The junction had 9 bases not matched to a gene; V was cut back by 3 bases and J by 9 bases. The DNA for the CDR3 is TGTGCCAGCAGTGACCGGGACAGGGTTCTCTTTTCACCCCTCCACTTT. Translated: CASSDRDRVLFSPLHF.

The chain uses TRBV28 and TRBJ1-3, with 7 bases aligning to TRBD1. Unmatched junction bases numbered 11, after V lost 5 bases and J lost 4 bases. CDR1 MDHEN and CDR2 SYDVKM come from the germline V gene. This CDR3 has 16 amino acids. The CDR3 spells CASSGDSLNAGNTIYF. The CDR3 DNA is TGTGCCAGCAGTGGGGACAGCTTGAATGCCGGAAACACCATATATTTT.

The chain has TRBV7-8 and TRBJ2-7; possible D gene TRBD2, 5 bases. The V end was cut by 2 bases, the J end by 3 bases, with 11 bases between. Germline values: CDR1 SGHVS, CDR2 FQNEAQ. The CDR3 consists of 14 residues. The CDR3 bases are TGTGCCAGCAGCTTAACGGGGATTTACTACGAGCAGTACTTC. Its protein product is CASSLTGIYYEQYF.

The rearrangement joins TRBV19 to TRBJ1-2; 7 bases match TRBD1. Germline V gene sequence: CDR1 LNHDA, CDR2 SQIVND (reference sequence). Losses at the gene ends were 5 bases for V and 3 bases for J; bases not matched to a gene: 9. The CDR3 is made up of 15 amino acids. Here the CDR3 DNA reads TGTGCCAGTAGTCCTTCCCGACAGGGCCACTATGGCTACACCTTC. Encoded protein: CASSPSRQGHYGYTF.

This rearrangement joins TRBV30 to TRBJ1-1; TRBD1 agrees at 9 bases. CDR3 length: 16 residues. Losses at the gene ends were 4 bases for V and 2 bases for J; bases not matched to a gene: 11. Germline values: CDR1 GTSNPN, CDR2 SVGIG (reference sequence). Written as DNA, the CDR3 is TGTGCCTGGATGCGGATTCCGGGACAGGGAAACACTGAAGCTTTCTTT. Translated, it gives CAWMRIPGQGNTEAFF.

The chain combines TRBV12-5 with TRBJ2-5, with D hard to call. CDR3 length: 13 amino acids. V dropped 1 base and J dropped 0 bases, with 3 bases sitting between them. The germline V gene has CDR1 LGHNT and CDR2 FRNRAP. In DNA, the CDR3 is TGTGCTAGTGGTTTGGCCAACCAAGAGACCCAGTACTTC. Translation gives CASGLANQETQYF.

This chain links TRBV7-9 with TRBJ2-7, with 13 bases fitting TRBD2. The CDR3 length is 14 residues. Germline CDR1 reads SEHNR; CDR2 reads FQNEAQ (reference sequence). V was clipped by 5 bases and J by 6 bases; unmatched bases: 4. The CDR3 spells CASSETSGRVEQYF. The CDR3 DNA reads as TGTGCCAGCAGCGAAACTAGCGGGAGGGTCGAGCAGTACTTC.

This sequence joins TRBV12-5 and TRBJ1-5; 10 bases align to TRBD1. The germline V gene encodes CDR1 LGHNT and CDR2 FRNRAP. With 2 bases clipped from V and 0 bases from J, the junction kept 7 bases outside the gene matches. This CDR3 spans 18 amino acids. The DNA of the CDR3 is TGTGCTAGTGGTTTGACAACCGGGACAGGGGTTAGCAATCAGCCCCAGCATTTT. As protein: CASGLTTGTGVSNQPQHF.

This clone was counted only a few times. The chain recombines TRBV7-3 with TRBJ2-7; D is possibly TRBD2 (6 bases). Germline V CDR1 and CDR2: SGHTA, FQGTGA. Trimming removed 5 bases from V and 4 bases from J, with 15 bases in between. There are 14 residues in the CDR3. As DNA, the CDR3 is TGTGCCAGCAGCGCCACTAGCAGTGGATACGAGCAGTACTTC. As protein: CASSATSSGYEQYF.

The gene calls are TRBV6-1 and TRBJ2-3, with 7 nucleotides matching TRBD1. The CDR3 totals 14 residues. Unmatched junction bases numbered 6, after V lost 3 bases and J lost 6 bases. CDR1 is MNHNS and CDR2 is SASEGT in the germline V gene. This CDR3 reads CASSDVTGMDTQYF. CDR3 nucleotide sequence: TGTGCCAGCAGTGACGTGACAGGGATGGATACGCAGTATTTT.

This clone was recorded only once. The chain has TRBV5-1 and TRBJ2-7; 11 bases are shared with TRBD1. The CDR3 is 14 residues long. CDR1 and CDR2 from the germline V gene are SGHRS and YFSETQ. The V segment lost 3 bases and the J segment 4 bases; nucleotides outside the gene matches: 3. The CDR3 spells CASSWRDRGYEQYF. CDR3 nucleotides: TGCGCCAGCAGCTGGAGGGACAGGGGGTACGAGCAGTACTTC. The entire variable domain, with the rest obtained from reference TRBV5-1 and TRBJ2-7, is as follows: KAGVTQTPRYLIKTRGQQVTLSCSPISGHRSVSWYQQTPGQGLQFLFEYFSETQRNKGNFPGRFSGRQFSNSRSEMNVSTLELGDSALYLCASSWRDRGYEQYFGPGTRLTVT.

The chain is built from TRBV28 and TRBJ2-7; D remains ambiguous. The CDR3 runs 11 residues. Trimming cost V 5 bases and J 3 bases, with 5 bases left between them. Per germline, CDR1 MDHEN and CDR2 SYDVKM. CDR3 amino acids: CASSTLYEQYF. In nucleotides, the CDR3 is TGTGCCAGCAGTACTCTCTACGAGCAGTACTTC.

J is TRBJ2-2 and V is TRBV5-4; a weak D match, TRBD2 (5 bases). The CDR3 is 16 residues long. With 4 bases removed from V and 6 bases from J, the gap between germline ends came to 19 bases. Germline CDR1 is SGHNT and CDR2 is YYREEE (reference sequence). CDR3 residues: CASSPSGRRSAGELFF. CDR3 bases: TGTGCCAGCAGCCCCTCCGGGCGGAGGAGCGCCGGGGAGCTGTTTTTT.

The V call is TRBV7-2, the J call TRBJ1-2, with 7 bases fitting TRBD1. Germline V gene sequence: CDR1 SGHTA, CDR2 FQGNSA. This CDR3 comprises 13 residues. Trimming removed 3 bases from V and 7 bases from J; junction bases left unmatched: 5. Written as DNA, the CDR3 is TGTGCCAGCAGCTTGTCAGGGGGTCTTGGCTACACCTTC. Protein sequence: CASSLSGGLGYTF.

The CDR3 loop is CASSVGAGFQETQYF. CDR3 DNA sequence: TGTGCCAGCAGCGTAGGGGCAGGGTTCCAAGAGACCCAGTACTTC. The V gene is TRBV9, the J gene TRBJ2-5; D may be TRBD1 (5 bases). Germline lookup yields CDR1 SGDLS and CDR2 YYNGEE. The CDR3 has 15 amino acids. V lost 0 bases, J lost 1 base, and 10 bases lay in between.

There are a few counts of this clone. This chain links TRBV7-3 with TRBJ2-2; 7 nucleotides align to TRBD2. CDR1 and CDR2 from the germline V gene are SGHTA and FQGTGA. After removal of 4 bases from V and 5 bases from J, the junction contained 4 bases not matched to a gene. This CDR3 has 14 amino acids. The CDR3 sequence is CASSWGGVTGELFF. CDR3 nucleotides: TGTGCCAGCAGCTGGGGGGGGGTAACCGGGGAGCTGTTTTTT.

The CDR3 reads CASSIMGGWETQYF. CDR3 bases: TGTGCCAGTAGTATCATGGGAGGTTGGGAGACCCAGTACTTC. The chain employs TRBV19 and TRBJ2-5, with a tentative D call TRBD2 (6 bases). This CDR3 is 14 amino acids long. Germline CDR1 is LNHDA and CDR2 is SQIVND (reference sequence). With 3 bases removed from V and 5 bases from J, the gap between germline ends came to 13 bases.

This clone was observed a handful of times. The genes are TRBV7-6 and TRBJ2-5, with 7 bases lining up with TRBD1. The closer fit of TRBJ2-7 to the DNA end suggests the J call may be wrong. This CDR3 region has 14 residues. The V gene's germline CDR1 is SGHVS and CDR2 FNYEAQ. The CDR3 DNA reads as TGTGCCAGCAGCTTTACAGGGGTACGCAACGAGCAGTACTTC. Its protein is CASSFTGVRNEQYF.

The chain carries TRBV27 and TRBJ1-1; weak D call: TRBD1 (6 bases). The germline V and J ends were trimmed by 6 bases and 0 bases, with 17 bases remaining between them. Germline V gene sequence: CDR1 MNHEY, CDR2 SMNVEV (reference sequence). The CDR3 is 16 amino acids. CDR3 loop: CASRRRTDEMNTEAFF. The DNA of the CDR3 is TGTGCCAGCAGAAGACGGACAGACGAGATGAACACTGAAGCTTTCTTT.

This clone was seen more than once but under ten times. This chain joins TRBV29-1 and TRBJ2-3; 11 nucleotides line up with TRBD2. The CDR3 runs 16 residues. V dropped 4 bases and J dropped 1; count of bases not matched to a gene: 7. CDR1 and CDR2 from the germline V gene are SQVTM and ANQGSEA. The CDR3 DNA sequence: TGCAGCGTTGCCGTAGCGGGAGGGCACCGCACAGATACGCAGTATTTT. It translates to CSVAVAGGHRTDTQYF.

The chain couples TRBV4-1 to TRBJ1-2; D remains ambiguous. Germline V lookup: CDR1 MGHRA, CDR2 YSYEKL. The CDR3 covers 15 residues. Trimming left V 1 base short and J 0 bases short, with 9 bases between. CDR3 loop: CASSQVNAANYGYTF. CDR3 nucleotide sequence: TGCGCCAGCAGCCAAGTAAACGCAGCTAACTATGGCTACACCTTC.

The chain links TRBV7-9 to TRBJ2-7; 9 bases are shared with TRBD1. Losses at the gene ends were 6 bases for V and 10 bases for J; bases not matched to a gene: 10. The CDR3 sequence is 13 residues long. CDR1 is SEHNR and CDR2 is FQNEAQ in the germline V gene (reference sequence). This CDR3 reads CASSRDRGQGQYF. CDR3 sequence (DNA): TGTGCCAGCAGTCGAGACCGGGGACAGGGTCAGTACTTC.